This T cell receptor (beta chain) was obtained from a study of blood T cell repertoires in COVID-19. Under the authors' procedure: Estimation of nucleated cell counts relied on the amplification of reference gene primers. Method: immunoSEQ multiplex PCR; TCRdb's copy keeps in-frame clones and lacks some. V, J and clone size derive from that table, while D and trimming were established from the DNA sequence. The sample yields over 150,000 clones, approximately 85% seen once. J lost 6 bases, V lost 3 bases, and 5 bases had no gene match. From germline, CDR1 is SNHLY and CDR2 FYNNEI. The CDR3 length is 14 residues.

The V call is TRBV2, the J call TRBJ2-4; 7 bases align to TRBD1. This receptor was identified in a man older than 75 with COVID-19, enrolled during active disease. The source material was peripheral blood. CDR3 in DNA: TGTGCCAGCAGTGATGACCCAGGGGGAAACATTCAGTACTTC. Its protein product is CASSDDPGGNIQYF.